The 28 T cell receptor gamma chains below come from one sample, sequenced in a study of γδ T cells in repeated Plasmodium falciparum infection (dated by TCRdb to about 2021). The library came from multiplex PCR. The run used an Illumina MiSeq. Clones were re-identified by TCRdb from the public reads with CATT, and rows with the same DNA were merged. The sample contains approximately 32,000 gamma-chain clones, over 1.1% of them found a single time. Approximately 19% of the sample is in the top ten clones. For bulk TCR repertoire analysis, Vgamma9/Vdelta2+ and Vdelta2-negative gammadelta T cell populations were isolated by flow sorting from peripheral blood mononuclear cells. Sequenced: gamma-delta T cells from blood. The receptors were gathered from a pool of human donors (malaria-infected and uninfected, not separated).

A remark on this clone: TCRdb attributes to this sequence the protein of a much larger clone, which differs from the DNA translation at residues 6 and 7; a read error is likely, and the protein displayed is translated from the DNA. The chain couples TRGV4 to TRGJ1 or TRGJ2. No J segment appears in TCRdb, so it was assigned here by matching the sequence to germline. The CDR3 totals 11 residues. With V trimmed by 3 bases and J by 9 bases, 5 bases remained unmatched. CDR1 is EGSTGY and CDR2 is YDSYTSSV in the germline V gene. The CDR3 DNA reads as TGTGCCACCTGGGATCTGTGTAAGAAACTCTTT. Amino acids: CATWDLCKKLF.

The sample holds many counts of this clone. The protein TCRdb lists belongs to a much larger clone and differs from this DNA's translation at residue 9, which points to a read error; the protein shown is made from the DNA. The J gene is uncalled and the V gene is TRGV5. Germline values: CDR1 VINAFY, CDR2 YDVSNSKD. The CDR3 totals 11 residues. The CDR3 DNA reads as TGTGCCACCTGGGACAGGCAGCAGATACTCTTT. Its protein product is CATWDRQQILF.

This clone was seen many times. The translation of this DNA and the TCRdb protein of a much larger clone differ at residue 15, probably owing to a read error; the protein shown here is translated from the DNA. The J gene went uncalled, whereas the V gene is TRGV9. The germline V gene has CDR1 GITISATS and CDR2 ISYDGTV (reference sequence). This CDR3 has 17 amino acids. Here the CDR3 reads CALWEVLTELGKKIRVF. Here the CDR3 DNA reads TGTGCCTTGTGGGAGGTGCTCACAGAGTTGGGCAAAAAAATCAGGGTATTT.

Worth noting for this clone: This sequence is one base from a far larger clone and is likely a read error. The identical CDR3 is also encoded by other nucleotide sequences in the sample. The V and J genes are TRGV3 and TRGJ1 or TRGJ2. Germline matching of the DNA provided the J gene here, since TCRdb leaves it blank. Germline-derived CDR1 and CDR2 are VTNTFY and YDVSTARD (reference sequence). This CDR3 comprises 11 residues. V trimming: 1 base; J trimming: 12 bases; junction bases outside the gene matches: 6. This chain's CDR3 is CATWDRPAKLF. DNA of the CDR3: TGTGCCACCTGGGACAGACCGGCGAAACTCTTT.

With regard to this clone: TCRdb pairs this DNA with a much larger clone's protein that differs at residue 6, likely a read error; the protein shown was translated from the DNA. The gene calls are TRGV9 and TRGJP. TCRdb offers no J gene call, so here the DNA was matched to germline to obtain one. The CDR3 spans 17 residues. CDR1 is GITISATS and CDR2 is ISYDGTV in the germline V gene (reference sequence). V lost 3 bases and J lost 7; bases outside the gene matches: 9. The CDR3 DNA is TGTGCCTTGTGGGAGATGGTATCCGAGTTGGGCAAAAAAATCAAGGTATTT. It translates to CALWEMVSELGKKIKVF.

This clone was observed at least ten times. Since a far larger clone is one base different, this is likely a read error. This specimen includes other DNA sequences encoding the same CDR3. V is TRGV9 and J is TRGJ1 or TRGJ2. Germline V lookup: CDR1 GITISATS, CDR2 ISYDGTV (reference sequence). The CDR3 runs 14 residues. This CDR3 reads CALWEAHRYYKKLF. In DNA, the CDR3 is TGTGCCTTGTGGGAGGCGCACCGTTATTATAAGAAACTCTTC.

This clone was detected many times. Just one base apart from a much larger clone, this may be a read error. The CDR3 spells CALWEANYYKKLF. For the CDR3, the DNA is TGTGCCTTGTGGGAGGCTAATTATTATAAGAAACTCTTT. This chain uses TRGV9 with TRGJ1 or TRGJ2. V gave up 2 bases and J gave up 1 base; unmatched junction bases: 2. The CDR3 is made up of 13 amino acids. Germline CDR1 GITISATS, CDR2 ISYDGTV (reference sequence).

This clone was seen many times. TCRdb's entry gives the protein of a much larger clone, which mismatches this DNA's translation at residue 5, likely from a read error; the protein reported here is translated from the DNA. V usage is TRGV9 and J usage is TRGJ1 or TRGJ2. Matching the DNA to germline supplied the J gene, which TCRdb does not give. CDR1 and CDR2 from the germline V gene are GITISATS and ISYDGTV (reference sequence). This CDR3 region has 13 residues. The CDR3 bases are TGTGCCTTGTGGGGGGTGCAATATTATAAGAAACTCTTT. As protein: CALWGVQYYKKLF.

About this clone: The protein TCRdb lists belongs to a much larger clone and differs from this DNA's translation at residue 8, which points to a read error; the protein shown is made from the DNA. The chain combines TRGV9 with TRGJP. The J gene, missing from TCRdb, was assigned here through DNA to germline matching. CDR1 and CDR2 (germline): GITISATS, ISYDGTV (reference sequence). This CDR3 is built from 18 residues. J lost 5 bases, V lost 0 bases, and 7 bases had no gene match. DNA for the CDR3: TGTGCCTTGTGGGAGGTGCATATAAAAGAGTTGGGCAAAAAAATCAAGGTATTT. Translated: CALWEVHIKELGKKIKVF.

This clone was seen repeatedly, ten times or more. A far larger clone is off by one base, so a read error is likely. Different DNA sequences within this sample yield the same CDR3. Here the V gene is TRGV9, but the J gene went uncalled. CDR3 length: 11 amino acids. The germline CDR1 and CDR2 sequences are GITISATS and ISYDGTV (reference sequence). The CDR3 nucleotides are TGTGCCTTGTGGGAGGTGATGAAGAAGCTCTTT. Translated, it gives CALWEVMKKLF.

This clone was counted ten times or more. A read error likely explains this, since a far larger clone differs by one base. Distinct nucleotide sequences in the sample also encode this CDR3. The V gene call reads TRGV9; no J gene was called. This CDR3 comprises 12 residues. Looked up from germline, CDR1 is GITISATS and CDR2 is ISYDGTV (reference sequence). The CDR3 DNA is TGTGCCTTGGCACCCAATTATTATAAGAAACTCTTC. It translates to CALAPNYYKKLF.

Relative to its sample, this clone is medium-sized. At the DNA level, this CDR3 is encoded by other sequences in the same sample as well. This chain links TRGV8 with TRGJ1 or TRGJ2. Trimming cost V 0 bases and J 3 bases; bases outside gene matches: 2. Germline CDR1 reads VENAVY; CDR2 reads YDSYNSRV. The CDR3 length is 13 residues. The CDR3 sequence is CATWDRPYYKKLF. The CDR3 DNA follows: TGTGCCACCTGGGATAGGCCTTATTATAAGAAACTCTTT.

Many counts were recorded for this clone. The protein held in TCRdb is that of a much larger clone and does not match this DNA's translation at residue 4, likely because of a read error; the protein shown is translated from the DNA. The chain has TRGV3 and TRGJP1. No J gene was available from TCRdb, and it was assigned here by a germline match of the DNA. Per germline, CDR1 VTNTFY and CDR2 YDVSTARD (reference sequence). The CDR3 loop spans 15 amino acids. This chain's CDR3 is CATRDSVHTGWFKIF. For the CDR3, the DNA is TGTGCCACCCGGGACAGCGTCCACACTGGTTGGTTCAAGATATTT.

Turning to this clone: This is likely an artifact of a read error, given a far larger clone one base away. Other DNA sequences within the sample encode an identical CDR3. The V gene is given as TRGV3, and no J gene call is available. The CDR3 loop spans 9 amino acids. Germline V gene data show CDR1 as VTNTFY and CDR2 as YDVSTARD (reference sequence). CDR3 residues: CATWGPRVF. DNA of the CDR3: TGTGCCACCTGGGGGCCCCGGGTCTTC.

By share, this clone ranks as medium-sized. The chain uses TRGV9 and TRGJ1 or TRGJ2. V gave up 0 bases and J gave up 4 bases; unmatched junction bases: 3. The CDR3 is 13 residues long. Germline CDR1 reads GITISATS; CDR2 reads ISYDGTV (reference sequence). The DNA of the CDR3 is TGTGCCTTGTGGGAGGTGCAATATTATAAGAAACTCTTT. The encoded protein is CALWEVQYYKKLF.

The table lists this clone with many counts. A read error is the likely source, as a far larger clone sits one nucleotide away. This same CDR3 is encoded by further DNA sequences in the sample. Here the V gene is TRGV9, but the J gene went uncalled. Germline values: CDR1 GITISATS, CDR2 ISYDGTV (reference sequence). The CDR3 consists of 12 residues. The CDR3: CALWARPGKKLF. The CDR3 DNA sequence: TGTGCCTTGTGGGCCCGCCCGGGCAAGAAACTCTTC.

This clone was recorded many times. This likely came from a read error, as a far larger clone is one base away. At the DNA level, this CDR3 is encoded by other sequences in the same sample as well. A V gene of TRGV9 was called, but no J gene was assigned. The CDR3 has 17 amino acids. Germline CDR1 and CDR2: GITISATS and ISYDGTV (reference sequence). CDR3 in amino acids: CALWEVQGGLGKKIKVF. The CDR3 DNA sequence: TGTGCCTTGTGGGAGGTGCAAGGGGGGTTGGGCAAAAAAATCAAAGTATTT.

This clone showed up many times. The rearrangement uses TRGV9 and TRGJP1. Germline V gene lookup returns CDR1 GITISATS and CDR2 ISYDGTV (reference sequence). The CDR3 contains 17 residues. After removal of 5 bases from V and 0 bases from J, the junction contained 12 bases not matched to a gene. CDR3 region: CALWGPLTNTTGWFKIF. CDR3 bases: TGTGCCTTGTGGGGGCCACTCACCAATACCACTGGTTGGTTCAAGATATTT.

This clone was found a few times. A far larger clone is just one base off, so this is likely a read error. The same CDR3 also results from other DNA sequences found in this sample. The CDR3 nucleotides read TGTGCCTTGTGGGAGGTGCATGGAGAGTTGGGCAAAAAAATCAAGGTGTTT. This translates into CALWEVHGELGKKIKVF. The V gene is TRGV9, but the J gene lacks a call. This CDR3 region has 17 residues. Per germline, CDR1 GITISATS and CDR2 ISYDGTV (reference sequence).

This clone came up many times. The protein that TCRdb holds for this DNA derives from a much larger clone and differs from the translated DNA at residue 9, which likely indicates a read error; the protein shown here is translated from the DNA. No J gene was called, and the V gene is TRGV9. Germline V gene data show CDR1 as GITISATS and CDR2 as ISYDGTV (reference sequence). The CDR3 totals 11 residues. DNA of the CDR3: TGTGCCTTGTGGGATTATTATAAGAGACTCTTT. This codes for CALWDYYKRLF.

Worth noting for this clone: A read error likely explains why the TCRdb protein, taken from a much larger clone, differs from this DNA's translation at residue 6; the protein shown is translated from the DNA. No J gene call was made, and the V gene is TRGV9. The V gene's germline CDR1 is GITISATS and CDR2 ISYDGTV (reference sequence). The CDR3 loop spans 12 amino acids. CDR3: CALWEHQPGKLF. For the CDR3, the DNA is TGTGCCTTGTGGGAGCACCAACCAGGAAAACTCTTT.

Comment on this clone: TCRdb has a much larger clone's protein, which differs at residue 7 from the translation of this DNA, likely because of a read error; what is shown is the protein translated from the DNA. The J gene is TRGJ1 or TRGJ2, the V gene TRGV2. TCRdb carries no J gene annotation; the J gene was assigned here by matching the DNA with germline. CDR1 is EGSNGY and CDR2 is YDSYNSKV in the germline V gene. CDR3 length: 13 residues. Trimming at V came to 1 base and at J to 7 bases, leaving 7 bases not matched to a gene. CDR3 region: CATWDGWAYKKLF. In nucleotides, the CDR3 is TGTGCCACCTGGGACGGTTGGGCCTATAAGAAACTCTTT.

This clone has a handful of counts. With a far larger clone one base away, a read error is the likely cause. Other nucleotide sequences in the sample specify the same CDR3. The rearrangement joins TRGV4 to TRGJP2. Matching the DNA to germline supplied the J gene, which TCRdb does not give. Per the germline V gene, CDR1 is EGSTGY and CDR2 is YDSYTSSV. This CDR3 region has 18 residues. The CDR3 nucleotides read TGTGCCACCTGGGATGGGCTCGCCCTATATAGTAGTGACTGGATCAAGACGTTT. Protein product: CATWDGLALYSSDWIKTF.

This clone was detected many times. A far larger clone is only one base removed, so a read error is likely. Distinct nucleotide sequences in the sample also encode this CDR3. V usage is TRGV4 and J usage is TRGJ1 or TRGJ2. This CDR3 has 9 residues. Germline-derived CDR1 and CDR2 are EGSTGY and YDSYTSSV. V was pared by 2 bases and J by 16 bases, with 5 bases of the junction left unmatched. CDR3 sequence reads: CATWDVKLF. The CDR3, as DNA: TGTGCCACCTGGGATGTGAAGCTCTTT.

Details on this clone: A read error is the likely source, as a far larger clone sits one nucleotide away. The sample carries other DNA sequences with the same CDR3. The J gene is TRGJ1 or TRGJ2, the V gene TRGV4. The J gene is absent in TCRdb and was assigned here via DNA matching to germline. This CDR3 has 13 amino acids. The germline V gene has CDR1 EGSTGY and CDR2 YDSYTSSV. The CDR3 loop is CATWDGPPGKKLF. Here the CDR3 DNA reads TGTGCCACTTGGGATGGTCCCCCGGGGAAGAAACTCTTT.

As for this clone: The protein TCRdb lists belongs to a much larger clone and differs from this DNA's translation at residue 8, which points to a read error; the protein shown is made from the DNA. V gene TRGV9 combines with J gene TRGJ1 or TRGJ2. Assignment of the J gene here rests on matching the DNA to germline, because TCRdb gives none. Losses at the gene ends were 2 bases for V and 6 bases for J; bases not matched to a gene: 7. This CDR3 is built from 13 residues. Germline V gene lookup returns CDR1 GITISATS and CDR2 ISYDGTV (reference sequence). The CDR3 spells CALWEAARYKKLF. CDR3 nucleotides: TGTGCCTTGTGGGAGGCGGCACGTTATAAGAAACTCTTT.

This clone was recorded many times. V usage is TRGV4 and J usage is TRGJP2. The J gene was not available in TCRdb and was assigned here by matching the DNA to germline segments. The CDR3 spans 14 residues. With V trimmed by 0 bases and J by 7 bases, 5 bases remained unmatched. Germline CDR1 reads EGSTGY; CDR2 reads YDSYTSSV. The CDR3 nucleotides read TGTGCCACCTGGGATGGGATAGATGATTGGATCAAGACGTTT. Its protein is CATWDGIDDWIKTF.

In regard to this clone: The TCRdb protein, from a much larger clone, departs from this DNA's translation at residue 11, likely by read error; the protein shown derives from the DNA. The J gene has no call, while the V gene is TRGV9. Germline-derived CDR1 and CDR2 are GITISATS and ISYDGTV (reference sequence). The CDR3 runs to 13 residues. CDR3 sequence reads: CALWEVQGIKELF. CDR3 bases: TGTGCCTTGTGGGAGGTGCAGGGTATTAAGGAACTCTTT.